This entry is about one T cell receptor beta chain. Under the authors' procedure: Estimates of nucleated cell counts were drawn from the amplification of reference gene primers. The data were produced by immunoSEQ multiplex PCR, yet TCRdb's version contains in-frame clones alone and is incomplete. Clone size and V and J calls were adopted from that table, with D and trimming inferred from the DNA. The table lists 80,000 to 95,000 clones, roughly 90% of them singletons. The data belong to a study of blood T cell repertoires in COVID-19. As for the study in general: Acute-phase and convalescent COVID-19 samples originated in the United States, Italy and Spain. Nucleic acid was either cDNA or gDNA, and it came from T cells, B-cell-depleted T cells, or PBMCs.

V was trimmed by 6 bases and J by 11 bases, leaving 16 bases between them. Per the germline V gene, CDR1 is LGHNT and CDR2 is FRNRAP. The CDR3 runs to 12 residues. The sequenced sample was peripheral blood. This clonotype originated in a man in his 70s with acute or convalescent COVID-19. This chain links TRBV12-5 with TRBJ1-1, with D possibly being TRBD1 (5 bases). Here the CDR3 DNA reads TGTGCTAGTGGACCCCTGGGGGGGTTGGCTTTCTTT. The encoded protein is CASGPLGGLAFF.